The source of this T cell receptor beta chain is a study of cytotoxic CD8 clonotypes in ibrutinib-treated CLL. This clone was detected a few times. Its antigen is unknown. As input for TCR beta libraries, roughly 2.1 micrograms of genomic DNA came from cryopreserved PBMCs. The CDR3 spans 14 residues. The V end lost 3 bases, the J end lost 7 bases, and 16 bases lay between the germline ends. CDR1 and CDR2 (germline): MNHEY, SVGAGI. Profiling relied on immunoSEQ multiplex PCR, and the TCRdb table lists in-frame clones only, not all of them. Of 60,000 to 70,000 clones listed, 45% to 65% were seen once; the top ten hold about 14%. Study findings and constraints: Under treatment, the uncommon public clonotypes either contracted or remained stable.

The genes are TRBV6-5 and TRBJ2-7; possible D gene TRBD2, 6 bases. This sample comprised PBMCs, obtained after 12 months of ibrutinib treatment. The sequence came from a human donor with chronic lymphocytic leukemia. The CDR3 DNA reads TGTGCCAGCAGTTATAACATTGAGGCGGGGGAGCAGTACTTC. This gives the protein CASSYNIEAGEQYF.